These 25 T cell receptor beta chains originate from one sample sequenced in a study of T cell responses to AZD1222 COVID-19 vaccine. Sequenced by immunoSEQ multiplex PCR; TCRdb stores in-frame clones only, minus some. Among 150,000 or so clones listed, under 95% were seen once. Source: peripheral blood, taken 28 days after the second AZD1222 dose. Receptors were obtained from an adult who received the AZD1222 COVID-19 vaccine.

This clone was found once. The rearrangement links TRBV7-9 to TRBJ1-3, with TRBD1 matching over 9 bases. Germline V gives CDR1 SEHNR, CDR2 FQNEAQ (reference sequence). CDR3 length: 15 amino acids. V shed 4 bases, J shed 3 bases, and the junction held 4 bases outside the gene matches. CDR3 coding DNA: TGTGCCAGCAGCTCACAGGGGGCTTATGGAAACACCATATATTTT. This sequence encodes CASSSQGAYGNTIYF.

The V gene is TRBV28, the J gene TRBJ2-7; 9 positions agree with TRBD1. Germline V gene sequence: CDR1 MDHEN, CDR2 SYDVKM. The length of the CDR3 is 15 residues. Unmatched junction bases numbered 11, after V lost 2 bases and J lost 9 bases. CDR3 bases: TGTGCCAGCAGTTTAACCGGGACAGGGATCATCGGGCAGTACTTC. This sequence encodes CASSLTGTGIIGQYF.

CDR3 in DNA: TGTGCCAGCAGCCCGACAGGGGGGACTAGCAATCAGCCCCAGCATTTT. Translated, it gives CASSPTGGTSNQPQHF. V gene TRBV5-5 combines with J gene TRBJ1-5; 9 bases map to TRBD1. The CDR3 totals 16 residues. The V segment lost 4 bases and the J segment 0 bases; nucleotides outside the gene matches: 5. The V gene's germline CDR1 is SGHKS and CDR2 YYEKEE (reference sequence).

This chain connects TRBV28 to TRBJ1-2; maybe TRBD1 (5 bases). The CDR3 is 15 residues long. Trimming took off 6 bases at V and 0 bases at J, with 14 bases between the two ends. Germline loops: CDR1 MDHEN, CDR2 SYDVKM. The CDR3 DNA reads TGTGCCAGCAGGAGCCGGGGGGTTTCTAACTATGGCTACACCTTC. This gives the protein CASRSRGVSNYGYTF.

This clone was seen once. The rearrangement links TRBV28 to TRBJ2-7; D not certain. The V gene lost 2 bases and the J gene lost 2 bases, with 10 bases spanning the gap. Germline V CDR1 and CDR2: MDHEN, SYDVKM. The CDR3 is made up of 14 amino acids. The CDR3 protein is CASSLGQSTYEQYF. As DNA, the CDR3 is TGTGCCAGCAGTTTAGGGCAGAGTACCTACGAGCAGTACTTC.

The chain uses TRBV3-1 (or the pseudogene TRBV3-2) and TRBJ1-2; D unclear. This CDR3 contains 14 residues. CDR1 and CDR2 (germline): LGHDT, YNNKEL (reference sequence). V was trimmed by 4 bases and J by 2 bases, leaving 11 bases between them. The CDR3 here is CASSPWVQNYGYTF. The CDR3 DNA reads TGTGCCAGCAGCCCGTGGGTGCAAAACTATGGCTACACCTTC.

The chain couples TRBV28 to TRBJ1-4, with TRBD1 matching over 11 bases. Germline V gives CDR1 MDHEN, CDR2 SYDVKM. The CDR3 is 14 residues long. V trimming: 6 bases; J trimming: 6 bases; junction bases outside the gene matches: 3. This chain's CDR3 is CASRDRGRDEKLFF. The CDR3 DNA is TGTGCCAGCAGGGACAGGGGGCGGGATGAAAAACTGTTTTTT.

V gene TRBV11-1 combines with J gene TRBJ2-1; D not certain. The germline gives CDR1 SGHAT, CDR2 FQDESV (reference sequence). This CDR3 comprises 14 residues. The germline V and J ends were trimmed by 1 base and 10 bases, with 14 bases remaining between them. The CDR3 DNA reads TGTGCCAGCAGCTTAGGGGGTGCGAGCCGCGAGCAGTTCTTC. The encoded protein is CASSLGGASREQFF.

The chain recombines TRBV5-1 with TRBJ1-2; D call uncertain. Germline V CDR1 and CDR2: SGHRS, YFSETQ. V was shortened by 0 bases and J by 0 bases, with 6 bases between the two germline ends. This CDR3 spans 14 amino acids. CDR3 in DNA: TGCGCCAGCAGCTTGGGGGCCGCTAACTATGGCTACACCTTC. Protein sequence: CASSLGAANYGYTF. The entire variable domain, with the rest obtained from reference TRBV5-1 and TRBJ1-2, is as follows: KAGVTQTPRYLIKTRGQQVTLSCSPISGHRSVSWYQQTPGQGLQFLFEYFSETQRNKGNFPGRFSGRQFSNSRSEMNVSTLELGDSALYLCASSLGAANYGYTFGSGTRLTVV.

This clone was seen once. J is TRBJ1-1 and V is TRBV6-5; D is undetermined. The CDR3 is made up of 12 amino acids. The germline V gene has CDR1 MNHEY and CDR2 SVGAGI. The V end lost 7 bases, the J end lost 6 bases, and 12 bases lay between the germline ends. The CDR3, as DNA: TGTGCCAGCAAGGATAGGTACTCTGAAGCTTTCTTT. This gives the protein CASKDRYSEAFF.

V usage is TRBV19 and J usage is TRBJ2-7; a weak D match, TRBD1 (6 bases). This CDR3 region has 13 residues. Germline V gives CDR1 LNHDA, CDR2 SQIVND (reference sequence). V dropped 8 bases and J dropped 1 base, with 12 bases sitting between them. CDR3 region: CASSWTESYEQYF. The CDR3 DNA follows: TGTGCCAGTTCTTGGACAGAATCCTACGAGCAGTACTTC.

The CDR3 loop reads CASSPRGNTIYF. CDR3 nucleotides: TGTGCCAGCAGTCCCCGGGGAAACACCATATATTTT. This rearrangement joins TRBV5-6 to TRBJ1-3; D unclear. The CDR3 sequence is 12 residues long. V was pared by 5 bases and J by 4 bases, with 7 bases between. Germline-derived CDR1 and CDR2 are SGHDT and YYEEEE.

The chain links TRBV11-3 to TRBJ2-7; TRBD2 matches 7 bases. Trimming removed 1 base from V and 10 bases from J; junction bases left unmatched: 4. The CDR3 consists of 12 residues. Germline assignment: CDR1 SGHNT and CDR2 YENEEA. CDR3 residues: CASSLAGGDQYF. The CDR3 DNA sequence: TGTGCCAGCAGCTTAGCTGGGGGGGACCAGTACTTC.

The gene calls are TRBV2 and TRBJ2-2; 7 bases are shared with TRBD1. The germline CDR1 and CDR2 sequences are SNHLY and FYNNEI. This CDR3 has 17 residues. J gave up 5 bases and V 6 bases, and 15 bases lay outside the gene matches. The CDR3 region has the DNA TGTGCCAGCAGGGAGACAGGGAGTTGGCTGAGAACCGGGGAGCTGTTTTTT. Its translation: CASRETGSWLRTGELFF. Combining the CDR3 with reference TRBV2 and TRBJ2-2 gives the whole variable domain EPEVTQTPSHQVTQMGQEVILRCVPISNHLYFYWYRQILGQKVEFLVSFYNNEISEKSEIFDDQFSVERPDGSNFTLKIRSTKLEDSAMYFCASRETGSWLRTGELFFGEGSRLTVL.

This clone was detected a few times. The chain links TRBV10-3 to TRBJ1-2; TRBD1 is a possible D gene (6 bases). V was pared by 4 bases and J by 4 bases, with 16 bases between. Germline V lookup: CDR1 ENHRY, CDR2 SYGVKD. There are 15 residues in the CDR3. The CDR3 spells CAISGGLDRGYGYTF. CDR3 sequence (DNA): TGTGCCATCAGTGGGGGATTGGACAGAGGCTATGGCTACACCTTC.

The chain carries TRBV9 and TRBJ2-3, with D hard to call. The CDR3 extends over 14 amino acids. Germline-derived CDR1 and CDR2 are SGDLS and YYNGEE. Trimming took 4 bases from V and 2 from J, leaving 11 bases between them. Written as DNA, the CDR3 is TGTGCCAGCAGCATCCAGGCGCCCACAGATACGCAGTATTTT. Amino acid sequence: CASSIQAPTDTQYF.

This sequence joins TRBV25-1 and TRBJ2-7, with a weak D call TRBD2 (5 bases). There are 12 residues in the CDR3. V lost 6 bases and J 3 bases, leaving 9 bases between the germline ends. Germline CDR1 and CDR2: MGHDK and SYGVNS. CDR3 sequence reads: CASRSGFYEQYF. In DNA, the CDR3 is TGTGCCAGCAGGAGCGGCTTCTACGAGCAGTACTTC.

This chain uses TRBV10-3 with TRBJ2-4, with 13 bases lining up with TRBD2. V shed 10 bases, J shed 2 bases, and the junction held 5 bases outside the gene matches. Germline lookup yields CDR1 ENHRY and CDR2 SYGVKD. The CDR3 has 15 residues. CDR3 DNA sequence: TGTGCCACCGGGACTAGCGGGATATCCAAAAACATTCAGTACTTC. It is translated as CATGTSGISKNIQYF.

J is TRBJ2-1 and V is TRBV11-2; D remains unclear. Trimming removed 1 base at V and 7 bases at J, with 14 bases between. This CDR3 region has 15 residues. CDR1 and CDR2 from the germline V gene are SGHAT and FQNNGV. CDR3 in amino acids: CASSLVSGLLNEQFF. The CDR3 DNA sequence: TGTGCCAGCAGCTTAGTTTCGGGTCTCCTGAATGAGCAGTTCTTC.

The chain has TRBV7-9 and TRBJ2-2, with D unresolved. The CDR3 is 10 amino acids. CDR1 SEHNR and CDR2 FQNEAQ come from the germline V gene (reference sequence). V shed 10 bases and J shed 3 bases, with 3 bases lying between them. CDR3 nucleotides: TGTGCCATCCACACCGGGGAGCTGTTTTTT. Encoded protein: CAIHTGELFF.

This chain uses TRBV3-1 (or the pseudogene TRBV3-2) with TRBJ1-1, with TRBD1 matching 8 bases. The CDR3 spans 14 residues. The germline V gene has CDR1 LGHDT and CDR2 YNNKEL (reference sequence). V dropped 5 bases and J dropped 1; count of bases not matched to a gene: 3. The CDR3 region is CASSFGQGNTEAFF. The CDR3 coding sequence is TGTGCCAGCAGCTTCGGACAGGGGAACACTGAAGCTTTCTTT.

The chain carries TRBV28 and TRBJ2-7; 10 nucleotides agree with TRBD1. V trimming: 1 base; J trimming: 3 bases; junction bases outside the gene matches: 6. This CDR3 is 16 amino acids long. Germline V gene sequence: CDR1 MDHEN, CDR2 SYDVKM. Written as DNA, the CDR3 is TGTGCCAGCAGTTTATATCCCGGGACAGGGGACTACGAGCAGTACTTC. It is translated as CASSLYPGTGDYEQYF.

The chain couples TRBV7-7 to TRBJ2-5; unclear D gene. Germline V gives CDR1 SSHAT, CDR2 FNYEAQ (reference sequence). The CDR3 extends over 13 amino acids. Trimming pared 4 bases from V and 4 bases from J, leaving 10 bases between. This CDR3 reads CASSYNLGETQYF. In DNA, the CDR3 is TGTGCCAGCAGCTACAATCTAGGAGAGACCCAGTACTTC.

The chain carries TRBV6-1 and TRBJ2-5; maybe TRBD2 (5 bases). V lost 1 base, J lost 4 bases, and 7 bases lay in between. This CDR3 contains 13 residues. Germline-derived CDR1 and CDR2 are MNHNS and SASEGT. Here the CDR3 DNA reads TGTGCCAGCAGTGAAGAACGGGGAGAGACCCAGTACTTC. As protein: CASSEERGETQYF.

The chain employs TRBV4-1 and TRBJ2-5; D might be TRBD1 (5 bases). V was pared by 3 bases and J by 4 bases, with 12 bases between. CDR1 is MGHRA and CDR2 is YSYEKL in the germline V gene. The CDR3 has 14 amino acids. The CDR3 DNA is TGCGCCAGCAGCCAGACCAGGGATACAGAGACCCAGTACTTC. It codes for CASSQTRDTETQYF.